This TCR beta chain was found in a study of control samples from healthy donors and cancer patients. This clone was recorded only once. Assay used: immunoSEQ multiplex PCR; TCRdb lists only in-frame clones, some missing. Of fewer than 200,000 clones in the sample, over 80% are singletons; the top ten hold approximately 1.5%. The germline V gene encodes CDR1 SGHRS and CDR2 YFSETQ. The CDR3 loop spans 14 amino acids. V was trimmed by 0 bases and J by 0 bases, leaving 4 bases between them. The sequenced material came from blood. This TCR was recovered from a man aged 18 to 30 in good health. The chain links TRBV5-1 to TRBJ2-1; D is uncertain. The CDR3 DNA is TGCGCCAGCAGCTTGGTTGGCTCCTACAATGAGCAGTTCTTC. Protein product: CASSLVGSYNEQFF.